This T cell receptor (beta chain) was sequenced for a study of T cell responses to AZD1222 COVID-19 vaccine. The table came from immunoSEQ multiplex PCR; TCRdb's copy has only in-frame clones and leaves some out. This sample has about 120,000 clones, with about 85% found just once. This CDR3 comprises 15 residues. Germline CDR1 reads SGHTA; CDR2 reads FQGNSA. Between the trimmed V and J ends, which lost 5 bases and 0 bases, there was a span of 14 bases. The chain employs TRBV7-2 and TRBJ2-7; tentatively, D is TRBD2 (7 bases). Sequences were derived from peripheral blood, sampled on day 0 of AZD1222 vaccination. The clonotype was recovered from an adult in good health. In DNA, the CDR3 is TGTGCCAGCAGCCGGCCGGGGGGCAACTCCTACGAGCAGTACTTC. Residues: CASSRPGGNSYEQYF. The entire variable domain, with the rest obtained from reference TRBV7-2 and TRBJ2-7, is as follows: GAGVSQSPSNKVTEKGKDVELRCDPISGHTALYWYRQSLGQGLEFLIYFQGNSAPDKSGLPSDRFSAERTGGSVSTLTIQRTQQEDSAVYLCASSRPGGNSYEQYFGPGTRLTVT.